The 16 T cell receptor beta chains in this list originate from one sample, sequenced in a study of blood T cell repertoires in COVID-19 (dated by TCRdb to the early 2020s). The receptor library was made with the immunoSEQ multiplex PCR assay. Here the immuneACCESS table is served through TCRdb, limited to in-frame sequences with V and J called. Missing clones are a known gap in these copies; in checked studies unresolved V genes cover under half, and the rest lacks a known reason. Within this sample are 150,000 to 200,000 clones, with around 85% of them counted one time only. The leading ten clones occupy approximately 8.9% of the sample. What was sequenced was peripheral blood. The receptors shown here come from an older woman with acute or convalescent COVID-19.

This chain uses TRBV6-2 or TRBV6-3 with TRBJ1-2, with a tentative D call TRBD1 (5 bases). The germline gives CDR1 MNHEY, CDR2 SVGEGT. Trimming removed 2 bases at V and 7 bases at J, with 5 bases between. The CDR3 extends over 11 amino acids. The CDR3 spells CASSYGAGYTF. In DNA, the CDR3 is TGTGCCAGCAGTTACGGGGCTGGCTACACCTTC.

The chain couples TRBV19 to TRBJ1-2; 7 bases align to TRBD1. This CDR3 region has 15 residues. V dropped 5 bases and J dropped 2; count of bases not matched to a gene: 8. Looked up from germline, CDR1 is LNHDA and CDR2 is SQIVND (reference sequence). DNA for the CDR3: TGTGCCAGTAGTCCCAGGGACAGTAGGAACTATGGCTACACCTTC. Amino acids: CASSPRDSRNYGYTF.

V and J are TRBV9 and TRBJ2-3; 11 bases map to TRBD2. Germline values: CDR1 SGDLS, CDR2 YYNGEE. The J segment lost 11 bases and the V segment lost 3 bases, leaving 17 bases of the junction unmatched. This CDR3 is 17 amino acids long. CDR3 protein: CASSAASGTSGGGGQYF. For the CDR3, the DNA is TGTGCCAGCAGCGCCGCCTCCGGGACTAGCGGAGGGGGGGGGCAGTATTTT.

The chain has TRBV27 and TRBJ1-1, with D uncertain. CDR1 is MNHEY, CDR2 SMNVEV, per germline (reference sequence). V was clipped by 3 bases and J by 10 bases, with 15 bases between them. This CDR3 is 13 amino acids long. For the CDR3, the DNA is TGTGCCAGCAGTTTCGTGGGGAGGGCCAGAGCTTTCTTT. It specifies CASSFVGRARAFF.

The chain carries TRBV18 and TRBJ1-6; possibly TRBD1 for D (5 bases). Germline-derived CDR1 and CDR2 are KGHSH and LQKENI. The CDR3 covers 18 residues. V lost 3 bases to trimming and J lost 0 bases, with 15 bases between them. The CDR3, as DNA: TGTGCCAGCTCACCTTTAGACAGTTTGAGCTCCTATAATTCACCCCTCCACTTT. It codes for CASSPLDSLSSYNSPLHF.

The chain couples TRBV7-8 to TRBJ2-7; D is possibly TRBD1 (5 bases). V lost 3 bases and J 6 bases, leaving 9 bases between the germline ends. This CDR3 has 12 amino acids. Germline V gene sequence: CDR1 SGHVS, CDR2 FQNEAQ. The CDR3 loop is CASSFYRGEQYV. DNA of the CDR3: TGTGCCAGCAGCTTTTATAGGGGCGAGCAGTACGTC.

This clone is a singleton in its sample. This chain uses TRBV14 with TRBJ1-6; TRBD1 might be the D (5 bases). There are 15 residues in the CDR3. CDR1 SGHDN and CDR2 FVKESK come from the germline V gene. V shed 1 base and J shed 10 bases, with 14 bases lying between them. The CDR3 loop reads CASSQVTGAHSPLHF. CDR3 in DNA: TGTGCCAGCAGCCAAGTAACTGGGGCGCACTCACCCCTCCACTTT. Variable domain in full (rest from reference TRBV14 and TRBJ1-6): EAGVTQFPSHSVIEKGQTVTLRCDPISGHDNLYWYRRVMGKEIKFLLHFVKESKQDESGMPNNRFLAERTGGTYSTLKVQPAELEDSGVYFCASSQVTGAHSPLHFGNGTRLTVT.

The chain recombines TRBV7-8 with TRBJ1-2, with D unresolved. This CDR3 is built from 15 residues. Germline V CDR1 and CDR2: SGHVS, FQNEAQ. V was pared by 5 bases and J by 5 bases, with 18 bases between. CDR3 coding DNA: TGTGCCAGCAGCCCGACGGATCCGCAGAGGTATGGCTACACCTTC. Translation gives CASSPTDPQRYGYTF.

The chain combines TRBV25-1 with TRBJ2-1; 8 nucleotides match TRBD2. CDR1 and CDR2 from the germline V gene are MGHDK and SYGVNS. After removal of 0 bases from V and 7 bases from J, the junction contained 14 bases not matched to a gene. CDR3 length equals 18 residues. The CDR3 is CASSEYDTGLGFSNEQFF. The DNA of the CDR3 is TGTGCCAGCAGTGAATATGATACGGGACTAGGTTTTAGTAATGAGCAGTTCTTC.

The chain is built from TRBV19 and TRBJ1-3, with 7 bases that match TRBD1. This CDR3 contains 16 residues. V lost 6 bases and J lost 2; bases outside the gene matches: 10. CDR1 and CDR2 from the germline V gene are LNHDA and SQIVND (reference sequence). As DNA, the CDR3 is TGTGCCAGTAGGCACCCAGGGGGAGAGACTGGAAACACCATATATTTT. Residues: CASRHPGGETGNTIYF.

J is TRBJ1-2 and V is TRBV5-1; tentatively, D is TRBD1 (5 bases). Deletions cut 4 bases from V and 4 bases from J, with 20 bases between. This CDR3 is 16 amino acids long. From germline, CDR1 is SGHRS and CDR2 YFSETQ. DNA of the CDR3: TGCGCCAGCAGCCCAACGGGACTCTCCGGGGGCTATGGCTACACCTTC. This sequence encodes CASSPTGLSGGYGYTF.

V usage is TRBV29-1 and J usage is TRBJ2-1; TRBD2 matches 8 bases. This CDR3 is 16 amino acids long. CDR1 and CDR2 from the germline V gene are SQVTM and ANQGSEA. V shed 7 bases, J shed 8 bases, and the junction held 19 bases outside the gene matches. The CDR3 loop reads CSAYPLERELYHEQFF. The CDR3 region has the DNA TGCAGCGCCTACCCTTTGGAGCGGGAGCTTTACCATGAGCAGTTCTTC.

This chain links TRBV2 with TRBJ1-2; TRBD1 might be the D (5 bases). V lost 0 bases and J 6 bases, leaving 11 bases between the germline ends. CDR1 and CDR2 (germline): SNHLY, FYNNEI. The CDR3 has 14 residues. The CDR3: CASSEARGGDGYTF. As DNA, the CDR3 is TGTGCCAGCAGTGAAGCCCGGGGGGGAGATGGCTACACCTTC.

The chain joins TRBV3-1 (or the pseudogene TRBV3-2) to TRBJ1-1; D remains unclear. The CDR3 sequence is 14 residues long. Germline V gene data show CDR1 as LGHDT and CDR2 as YNNKEL (reference sequence). The ends were cut back, 1 base at V and 5 bases at J, with 11 bases in the middle. CDR3 sequence (DNA): TGTGCCAGCAGCCAAGTCAACGGGAAGACTGAAGCTTTCTTT. This encodes CASSQVNGKTEAFF.

The V and J genes are TRBV4-1 and TRBJ1-5, with 7 bases identical to TRBD1. The CDR3 has 15 amino acids. Germline CDR1 is MGHRA and CDR2 is YSYEKL. The V segment lost 0 bases and the J segment 3 bases; nucleotides outside the gene matches: 2. The CDR3 region is CASSQDQGVNQPQHF. The CDR3 DNA reads TGCGCCAGCAGCCAAGATCAGGGGGTCAATCAGCCCCAGCATTTT.

V is TRBV6-5 and J is TRBJ1-6; weak D call: TRBD1 (5 bases). The ends were cut back, 8 bases at V and 7 bases at J, with 18 bases in the middle. Looked up from germline, CDR1 is MNHEY and CDR2 is SVGAGI. The CDR3 has 15 amino acids. The CDR3 protein is CASCPRDRTNSPLHF. The DNA of the CDR3 is TGTGCCAGCTGCCCGCGGGACCGGACAAATTCACCCCTCCACTTT.